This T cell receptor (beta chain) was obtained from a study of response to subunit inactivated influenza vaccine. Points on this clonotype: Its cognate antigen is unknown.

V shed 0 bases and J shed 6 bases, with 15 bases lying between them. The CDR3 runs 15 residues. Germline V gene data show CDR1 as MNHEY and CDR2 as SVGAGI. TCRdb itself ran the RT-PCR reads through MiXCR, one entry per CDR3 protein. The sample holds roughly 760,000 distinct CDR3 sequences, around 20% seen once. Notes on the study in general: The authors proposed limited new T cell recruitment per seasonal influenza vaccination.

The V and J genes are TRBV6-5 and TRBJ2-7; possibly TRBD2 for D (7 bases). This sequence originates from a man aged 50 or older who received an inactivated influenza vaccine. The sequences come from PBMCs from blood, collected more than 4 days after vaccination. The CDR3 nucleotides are TGTGCCAGCAGTTACTCGAGCAGGGGAGGGGGCGAGCAGTACTTC. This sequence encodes CASSYSSRGGGEQYF.